Ten or more counts support the clone carrying this TCR beta chain. What it binds is not known. The data were taken from a study of neurological immune-mediated disorders. It was by 5'RACE with 10-nucleotide random UMIs that the cDNA was made. TCRdb recomputed calls from the 5' RACE reads with MiXCR, one row per CDR3 protein. Of around 71,000 distinct CDR3 sequences listed, roughly an eighth are singletons. The CDR3 is 13 residues long. Germline V CDR1 and CDR2: DFQATT, SNEGSKA (reference sequence). Trimming pared 3 bases from V and 7 bases from J, leaving 12 bases between. General study findings and limits: In HTLV-1-associated myelopathy, TCR clonal expansion was greatest, whereas multiple sclerosis had the least, falling below healthy controls.

Time point reported: longitudinal time-point 1 (baseline). Unsorted libraries were generated from 2 million PBMCs held at -80 degrees C. This clonotype was obtained from a female donor with HTLV-1-associated myelopathy (HAM/TSP). The sample was PBMCs. V gene TRBV20-1 combines with J gene TRBJ1-4, with D uncertain. CDR3 nucleotide sequence: TGCAGTGCTAGTGCGTTGGTCGGTGAAAAACTGTTTTTT. Protein sequence: CSASALVGEKLFF.